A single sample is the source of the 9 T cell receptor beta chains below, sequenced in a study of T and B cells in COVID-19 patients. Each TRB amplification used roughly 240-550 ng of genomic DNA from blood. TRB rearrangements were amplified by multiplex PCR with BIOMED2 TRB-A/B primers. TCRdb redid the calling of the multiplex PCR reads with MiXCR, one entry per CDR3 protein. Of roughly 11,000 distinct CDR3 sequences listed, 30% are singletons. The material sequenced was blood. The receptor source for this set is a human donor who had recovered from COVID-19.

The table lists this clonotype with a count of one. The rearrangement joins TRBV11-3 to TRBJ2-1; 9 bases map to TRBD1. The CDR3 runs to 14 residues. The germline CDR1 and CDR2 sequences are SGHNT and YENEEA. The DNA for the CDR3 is TGTGTTAGCAGAACGGGACAGGGCTACAATGAGCAGTTCTTC. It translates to CVSRTGQGYNEQFF.

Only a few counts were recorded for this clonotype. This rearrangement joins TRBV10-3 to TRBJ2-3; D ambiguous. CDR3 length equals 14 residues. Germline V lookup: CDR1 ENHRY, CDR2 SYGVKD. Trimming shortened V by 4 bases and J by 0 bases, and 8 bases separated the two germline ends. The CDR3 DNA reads TGTGCCATCAGTGGGACCTCGAGCACAGATACGCAGTATTTT. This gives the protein CAISGTSSTDTQYF.

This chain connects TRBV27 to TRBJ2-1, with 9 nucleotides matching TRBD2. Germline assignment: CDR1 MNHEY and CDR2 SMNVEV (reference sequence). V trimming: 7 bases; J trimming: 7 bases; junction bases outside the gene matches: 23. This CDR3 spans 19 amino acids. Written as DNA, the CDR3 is TGTGCCAGCACCTGGACCCCCGGCGGGGGGGATTGGGGTGGAAATGAGCAGTTCTTC. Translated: CASTWTPGGGDWGGNEQFF.

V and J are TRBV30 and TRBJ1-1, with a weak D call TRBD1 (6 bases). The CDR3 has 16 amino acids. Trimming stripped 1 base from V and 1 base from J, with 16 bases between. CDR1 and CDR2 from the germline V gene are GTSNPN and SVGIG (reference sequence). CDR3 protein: CAWSGFGGAKNTEAFF. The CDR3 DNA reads TGTGCCTGGAGTGGGTTTGGGGGCGCCAAGAACACTGAAGCTTTCTTT.

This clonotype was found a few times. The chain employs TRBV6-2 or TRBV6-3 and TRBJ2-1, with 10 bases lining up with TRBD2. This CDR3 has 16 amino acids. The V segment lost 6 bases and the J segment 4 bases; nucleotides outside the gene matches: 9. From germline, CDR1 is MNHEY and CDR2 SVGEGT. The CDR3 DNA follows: TGTGCCAGCAGCTATCTTCTAGCGGGAGTTTACAATGAGCAGTTCTTC. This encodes CASSYLLAGVYNEQFF.

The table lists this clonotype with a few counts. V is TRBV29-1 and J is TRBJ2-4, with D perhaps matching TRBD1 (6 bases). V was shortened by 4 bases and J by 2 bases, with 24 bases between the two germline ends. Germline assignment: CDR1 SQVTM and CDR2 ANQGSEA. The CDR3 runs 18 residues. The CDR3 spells CSVVVQGLIGWSKNIQYF. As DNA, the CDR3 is TGCAGCGTTGTTGTCCAGGGGTTAATTGGGTGGTCCAAAAACATTCAGTACTTC.

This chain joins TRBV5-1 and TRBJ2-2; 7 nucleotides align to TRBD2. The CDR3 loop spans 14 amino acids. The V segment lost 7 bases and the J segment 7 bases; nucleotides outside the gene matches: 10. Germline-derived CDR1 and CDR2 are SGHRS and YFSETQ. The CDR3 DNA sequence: TGCGCCAGCCAGGCGGGAGCCCTAGGCGGGGAGCTGTTTTTT. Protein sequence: CASQAGALGGELFF.

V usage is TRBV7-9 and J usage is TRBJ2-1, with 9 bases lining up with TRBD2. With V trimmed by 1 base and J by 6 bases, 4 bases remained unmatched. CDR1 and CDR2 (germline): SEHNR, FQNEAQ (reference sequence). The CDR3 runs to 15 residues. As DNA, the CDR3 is TGTGCCAGCAGCTTAGAACTAGCGGGTGCCAATGAGCAGTTCTTC. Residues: CASSLELAGANEQFF. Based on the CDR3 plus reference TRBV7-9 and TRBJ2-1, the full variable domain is DTGVSQNPRHKITKRGQNVTFRCDPISEHNRLYWYRQTLGQGPEFLTYFQNEAQLEKSRLLSDRFSAERPKGSFSTLEIQRTEQGDSAMYLCASSLELAGANEQFFGPGTRLTVL.

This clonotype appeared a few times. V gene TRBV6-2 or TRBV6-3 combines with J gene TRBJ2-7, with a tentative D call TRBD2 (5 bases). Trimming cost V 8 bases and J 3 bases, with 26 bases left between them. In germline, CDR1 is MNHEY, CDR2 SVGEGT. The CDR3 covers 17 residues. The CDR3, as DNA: TGTGCCAGCGGCTGGGTTGTGGGGAGCAACATGAACTACGAGCAGTACTTC. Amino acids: CASGWVVGSNMNYEQYF.